A single sample gave rise to the 15 T cell receptor beta chains below, sequenced in a study of type 1 regulatory T cells. No antigens are known for them. TCRdb used MiXCR to reprocess the reads, holding one entry per CDR3 protein. In the table there are fewer than 25,000 distinct CDR3 sequences, approximately 72% of which are singletons. The sequencing sample was made of cultured T cells, either the whole culture or a sorted T cell fraction (not recorded which). The subset was: Tr1-enriched cell product generated in vitro against host alloantigens. The origin of the receptors is a human donor in good health.

The rearrangement uses TRBV5-8 and TRBJ1-5, with D tentatively TRBD1 (6 bases). Germline assignment: CDR1 SGHTS and CDR2 YDEGEE. CDR3 length: 14 residues. Trimming took off 7 bases at V and 0 bases at J, with 11 bases between the two ends. CDR3 bases: TGTGCCAGCCAACAGGGTAGTAGCAATCAGCCCCAGCATTTT. The encoded protein is CASQQGSSNQPQHF.

The chain has TRBV20-1 and TRBJ2-1, with 9 bases aligning to TRBD2. The CDR3 runs 15 residues. J lost 9 bases, V lost 5 bases, and 14 bases had no gene match. The germline V gene has CDR1 DFQATT and CDR2 SNEGSKA (reference sequence). In nucleotides, the CDR3 is TGCAGTGCTCCGACCGGACTAGCGAGATTTACTGAGCAGTTCTTC. It yields the protein CSAPTGLARFTEQFF.

The CDR3 DNA reads as TGCAGTGCTAGCCTCCCCTCCGGGACAGGGGACCTCGGTGGCTACACCTTC. It translates to CSASLPSGTGDLGGYTF. The rearrangement uses TRBV20-1 and TRBJ1-2; TRBD1 agrees at 10 bases. J gave up 7 bases and V 3 bases, and 17 bases lay outside the gene matches. From germline, CDR1 is DFQATT and CDR2 SNEGSKA (reference sequence). The CDR3 covers 17 residues.

The chain combines TRBV7-2 with TRBJ1-6, with D perhaps matching TRBD1 (5 bases). The CDR3 sequence is 16 residues long. The germline V gene encodes CDR1 SGHTA and CDR2 FQGNSA. The ends were cut back, 1 base at V and 7 bases at J, with 14 bases in the middle. The DNA for the CDR3 is TGTGCCAGCAGCTTAGATCCGGGACCGATCAATTCACCCCTCCACTTT. Translating gives CASSLDPGPINSPLHF.

In this sample, this clonotype turned up once. The rearrangement links TRBV3-1 to TRBJ1-2; 9 nucleotides agree with TRBD1. Unmatched junction bases numbered 4, after V lost 5 bases and J lost 6 bases. Germline V gene sequence: CDR1 LGHDT, CDR2 YNNKEL (reference sequence). This CDR3 region has 13 residues. CDR3 loop: CASSLRTGDGYTF. CDR3 in DNA: TGTGCCAGCAGCTTGCGGACAGGGGATGGCTACACCTTC. Drawing the rest from reference TRBV3-1 and TRBJ1-2, the complete variable domain is DTAVSQTPKYLVTQMGNDKSIKCEQNLGHDTMYWYKQDSKKFLKIMFSYNNKELIINETVPNRFSPKSPDKAHLNLHINSLELGDSAVYFCASSLRTGDGYTFGSGTRLTVV.

This clonotype was observed a single time. The chain is built from TRBV2 and TRBJ1-2; 7 nucleotides align to TRBD1. The germline V gene encodes CDR1 SNHLY and CDR2 FYNNEI. The CDR3 has 12 amino acids. After removal of 11 bases from V and 3 bases from J, the junction contained 6 bases not matched to a gene. The CDR3 loop is CAEHDRDYGYTF. CDR3 DNA: TGTGCCGAACATGACAGGGACTATGGCTACACCTTC.

The rearrangement links TRBV11-3 to TRBJ2-1; D remains ambiguous. Trimming removed 1 base at V and 4 bases at J, with 5 bases between. Germline CDR1 SGHNT, CDR2 YENEEA. This CDR3 is built from 13 residues. This CDR3 is CASSLGQYNEQFF. In DNA, the CDR3 is TGTGCCAGCAGCTTAGGGCAGTACAATGAGCAGTTCTTC.

The chain couples TRBV29-1 to TRBJ1-1; D gene uncertain. Germline V gene sequence: CDR1 SQVTM, CDR2 ANQGSEA. The CDR3 is 11 residues long. V lost 0 bases to trimming and J lost 10 bases, with 9 bases between them. The CDR3 loop is CSVEDRTRAFF. CDR3 sequence (DNA): TGCAGCGTTGAAGACAGGACTAGAGCTTTCTTT.

This clonotype turned up a few times. The gene calls are TRBV7-2 and TRBJ1-2, with D maybe TRBD1 (5 bases). Trimming pared 6 bases from V and 0 bases from J, leaving 17 bases between. The CDR3 has 16 amino acids. Germline-derived CDR1 and CDR2 are SGHTA and FQGNSA. This chain's CDR3 is CASSLTGTLANYGYTF. CDR3 in DNA: TGTGCCAGCAGTCTGACCGGGACGTTGGCTAACTATGGCTACACCTTC.

The rearrangement links TRBV4-3 to TRBJ1-1; D may be TRBD1 (6 bases). The CDR3 loop spans 14 amino acids. CDR1 is LGHNA and CDR2 is YSLEER in the germline V gene. V lost 1 base and J 7 bases, leaving 13 bases between the germline ends. CDR3 protein: CASSQGGGSGEAFF. The CDR3 DNA sequence: TGCGCCAGCAGCCAAGGAGGGGGGAGTGGTGAAGCTTTCTTT.

The chain has TRBV30 and TRBJ1-4, with D hard to call. The CDR3 is made up of 12 amino acids. The germline gives CDR1 GTSNPN, CDR2 SVGIG (reference sequence). Trimming removed 1 base at V and 8 bases at J, with 8 bases between. The CDR3 is CAWSGGGEKLFF. CDR3 DNA sequence: TGTGCCTGGAGTGGGGGAGGGGAAAAACTGTTTTTT. The whole variable domain, filled in from reference TRBV30 and TRBJ1-4, reads SQTIHQWPATLVQPVGSPLSLECTVEGTSNPNLYWYRQAAGRGLQLLFYSVGIGQISSEVPQNLSASRPQDRQFILSSKKLLLSDSGFYLCAWSGGGEKLFFGSGTQLSVL.

In this sample, this clonotype turned up a few times. J is TRBJ2-2 and V is TRBV5-1; D may be TRBD2 (6 bases). CDR3 length equals 15 residues. Germline V gene sequence: CDR1 SGHRS, CDR2 YFSETQ. The germline V and J ends were trimmed by 5 bases and 1 base, with 12 bases remaining between them. CDR3 in DNA: TGCGCCAGCAGGGGCGGCGGGGAGAACACCGGGGAGCTGTTTTTT. Amino acids: CASRGGGENTGELFF.

This rearrangement joins TRBV6-5 to TRBJ2-3; TRBD1 might be the D (6 bases). V was cut by 4 bases and J by 5 bases, with 13 bases left in between. This CDR3 is built from 14 residues. The germline gives CDR1 MNHEY, CDR2 SVGAGI. The CDR3 DNA sequence: TGTGCCAGCAGTTCCTACAGGGCGGTAGATACGCAGTATTTT. Amino acid sequence: CASSSYRAVDTQYF.

As for this clonotype: One end of the junction fails to match germline, which may point to a read error. This chain joins TRBV2 and TRBJ2-7; either TRBD1 or TRBD2 may supply D (5 bases each). Per the germline V gene, CDR1 is SNHLY and CDR2 is FYNNEI. The CDR3 contains 14 residues. CDR3: CVSNGTTSSYEQYF. Here the CDR3 DNA reads TGTGTCAGCAATGGGACCACGAGCTCCTACGAGCAGTACTTC.

The chain has TRBV18 and TRBJ1-5; 8 bases agree with TRBD1. The CDR3 length is 15 residues. Germline V gene data show CDR1 as KGHSH and CDR2 as LQKENI. The junction had 18 bases not matched to a gene; V was cut back by 5 bases and J by 15 bases. The CDR3 DNA follows: TGTGCCAGCTCAAGGAATCCCGACAGGGGTTGGCCGGTGCATTTT. Protein product: CASSRNPDRGWPVHF.